The 21 T cell receptor beta chains in this list originate from one sample, sequenced in a study of OX40 agonist ivuxolimab in advanced cancers. Sequencing used immunoSEQ multiplex PCR; TCRdb keeps in-frame clones, though not all of them. The sample consists of about 44,000 clones, around 80% of them appearing once. The sample consisted of CD4+ or CD8+ T cells sorted from blood, taken in a trial of the OX40 agonist ivuxolimab. Receptor source: an adult with an advanced solid tumor such as melanoma, head and neck, liver or kidney cancer.

J is TRBJ1-1 and V is TRBV6-1; no definite D call. V was clipped by 8 bases and J by 3 bases, with 19 bases between them. The CDR3 sequence is 15 residues long. Per germline, CDR1 MNHNS and CDR2 SASEGT. The CDR3 nucleotides read TGTGCCAGCGAGCAGGAAGAGTCTATCTACACTGAAGCTTTCTTT. This gives the protein CASEQEESIYTEAFF.

This rearrangement joins TRBV7-9 to TRBJ1-2; 10 positions match TRBD1. Germline V lookup: CDR1 SEHNR, CDR2 FQNEAQ (reference sequence). Trimming took 3 bases from V and 4 from J; bases not matched to a gene: 5. This CDR3 contains 15 residues. The CDR3 DNA reads TGTGCCAGCAGCTTGGGACAGGGGCTTCCCTATGGCTACACCTTC. Translating it yields CASSLGQGLPYGYTF.

The CDR3 region is CASSLGLAGGSDEQFF. CDR3 nucleotide sequence: TGCGCCAGCAGCTTGGGACTAGCGGGAGGTAGTGATGAGCAGTTCTTC. V is TRBV5-1 and J is TRBJ2-1; 13 bases line up with TRBD2. V was clipped by 0 bases and J by 8 bases; unmatched bases: 5. Germline V lookup: CDR1 SGHRS, CDR2 YFSETQ. The CDR3 spans 16 residues.

The chain has TRBV10-2 and TRBJ2-5; no clear D gene. The CDR3 extends over 15 amino acids. V lost 6 bases to trimming and J lost 1 base, with 15 bases between them. Germline lookup yields CDR1 WSHSY and CDR2 SAAADI. The CDR3 region has the DNA TGCGCCAGCAGGGTCGCAGCCCAACCCCAAGAGACCCAGTACTTC. Its protein is CASRVAAQPQETQYF.

The chain uses TRBV15 and TRBJ1-2; D is unresolved. Trimming removed 0 bases at V and 0 bases at J, with 11 bases between. From germline, CDR1 is LNHNV and CDR2 YYDKDF (reference sequence). This CDR3 has 16 amino acids. The chain's CDR3 is CATSRDLRGANYGYTF. In DNA form, the CDR3 reads TGTGCCACCAGCAGAGACCTTCGGGGTGCTAACTATGGCTACACCTTC. Complete variable domain (other parts from reference TRBV15 and TRBJ1-2): DAMVIQNPRYQVTQFGKPVTLSCSQTLNHNVMYWYQQKSSQAPKLLFHYYDKDFNNEADTPDNFQSRRPNTSFCFLDIRSPGLGDTAMYLCATSRDLRGANYGYTFGSGTRLTVV.

This chain joins TRBV6-5 and TRBJ1-1; D may be TRBD1 (6 bases). This CDR3 region has 14 residues. Germline CDR1 and CDR2: MNHEY and SVGAGI. Trimming removed 5 bases at V and 7 bases at J, with 17 bases between. The CDR3 loop reads CASSELIGGGEAFF. Written as DNA, the CDR3 is TGTGCCAGCAGTGAACTTATAGGGGGTGGTGAAGCTTTCTTT.

This chain joins TRBV7-2 and TRBJ2-3; TRBD2 matches 11 bases. Trimming took 5 bases from V and 3 from J; bases not matched to a gene: 1. Germline CDR1 reads SGHTA; CDR2 reads FQGNSA. This CDR3 has 14 amino acids. The CDR3: CASSRTSGTDTQYF. The CDR3, as DNA: TGTGCCAGCAGCCGGACTAGCGGGACAGATACGCAGTATTTT. Full variable domain (missing parts from reference TRBV7-2 and TRBJ2-3): GAGVSQSPSNKVTEKGKDVELRCDPISGHTALYWYRQSLGQGLEFLIYFQGNSAPDKSGLPSDRFSAERTGGSVSTLTIQRTQQEDSAVYLCASSRTSGTDTQYFGPGTRLTVL.

The V gene is TRBV30, the J gene TRBJ2-6; TRBD2 matches 7 bases. Per germline, CDR1 GTSNPN and CDR2 SVGIG (reference sequence). V trimming: 4 bases; J trimming: 1 base; junction bases outside the gene matches: 10. There are 17 residues in the CDR3. The CDR3 DNA is TGTGCCTGGACCCAAGGGCGGGGGATTTCTGGGGCCAACGTCCTGACTTTC. This sequence encodes CAWTQGRGISGANVLTF.

The chain has TRBV7-9 and TRBJ1-1; maybe TRBD1 (6 bases). V gave up 3 bases and J gave up 1 base, with 9 bases separating them. In germline, CDR1 is SEHNR, CDR2 FQNEAQ (reference sequence). The CDR3 length is 14 residues. The CDR3 reads CASSLWGANTEAFF. The CDR3 nucleotides are TGTGCCAGCAGCTTGTGGGGGGCGAACACTGAAGCTTTCTTT.

The chain is built from TRBV4-1 and TRBJ2-5, with 8 positions matching TRBD2. Germline trimming cut 3 bases from V and 11 bases from J; bases unmatched to any gene: 11. The CDR3 sequence is 14 residues long. The V gene's germline CDR1 is MGHRA and CDR2 YSYEKL. CDR3 protein: CASSQFLAGGGQYF. Here the CDR3 DNA reads TGCGCCAGCAGCCAGTTCCTAGCGGGCGGGGGGCAGTACTTC.

The chain combines TRBV5-5 with TRBJ2-1; weak D call: TRBD2 (6 bases). Germline V lookup: CDR1 SGHKS, CDR2 YYEKEE (reference sequence). V was clipped by 3 bases and J by 4 bases, with 17 bases between them. CDR3 size: 16 residues. CDR3 sequence (DNA): TGTGCCAGCAGCTCGCGGTCGGGACTTAAGTACAATGAGCAGTTCTTC. It translates to CASSSRSGLKYNEQFF.

V is TRBV21-1 and J is TRBJ2-7. TRBV21-1 is marked as a pseudogene. The CDR3 is 15 amino acids. The CDR3 reads CASNWSGHRAGEQYF. The DNA of the CDR3 is TGTGCCAGCAACTGGTCGGGACATCGGGCGGGGGAGCAGTACTTC.

The chain combines TRBV4-3 with TRBJ2-1; TRBD2 matches 10 bases. Germline CDR1 is LGHNA and CDR2 is YSLEER. V shed 1 base, J shed 0 bases, and the junction held 9 bases outside the gene matches. The CDR3 runs to 19 residues. The CDR3 DNA reads TGCGCCAGCAGCCAAGGAGTTAGCGGGAGGTCCATCTCCTACAATGAGCAGTTCTTC. Its translation: CASSQGVSGRSISYNEQFF.

J is TRBJ2-1 and V is TRBV25-1, with unresolved D. Trimming removed 3 bases from V and 4 bases from J, with 10 bases in between. The germline gives CDR1 MGHDK, CDR2 SYGVNS. The CDR3 extends over 14 amino acids. Written as DNA, the CDR3 is TGTGCCAGCAGTGAGTATAACCGATACAATGAGCAGTTCTTC. Protein: CASSEYNRYNEQFF. The variable domain in full, with the rest retrieved from reference TRBV25-1 and TRBJ2-1, is EADIYQTPRYLVIGTGKKITLECSQTMGHDKMYWYQQDPGMELHLIHYSYGVNSTEKGDLSSESTVSRIRTEHFPLTLESARPSHTSQYLCASSEYNRYNEQFFGPGTRLTVL.

This clone was seen only a few times. The V and J genes are TRBV15 and TRBJ2-5; 13 bases agree with TRBD2. After removal of 5 bases from V and 4 bases from J, the junction contained 13 bases not matched to a gene. This CDR3 has 18 amino acids. Germline CDR1 reads LNHNV; CDR2 reads YYDKDF (reference sequence). CDR3 region: CATSGRLGLAGVRETQYF. CDR3 sequence (DNA): TGTGCCACCAGCGGCCGACTCGGACTAGCGGGAGTAAGAGAGACCCAGTACTTC.

The chain carries TRBV5-4 and TRBJ1-2; 7 bases are a match to TRBD1. There are 16 residues in the CDR3. Germline CDR1 reads SGHNT; CDR2 reads YYREEE (reference sequence). V dropped 6 bases and J dropped 5; count of bases not matched to a gene: 16. The CDR3 DNA follows: TGTGCCAGCACCCCGGGGACAGACCGAGGGGTATATGGCTACACCTTC. Translating it yields CASTPGTDRGVYGYTF.

The J gene is TRBJ1-5, the V gene TRBV7-2; D gene unclear. CDR1 and CDR2 (germline): SGHTA, FQGNSA. Trimming removed 5 bases from V and 0 bases from J, with 8 bases in between. The CDR3 is 14 amino acids. The CDR3: CASSPEYSNQPQHF. The CDR3 nucleotides are TGTGCCAGCAGCCCAGAGTATAGCAATCAGCCCCAGCATTTT.

The rearrangement links TRBV6-1 to TRBJ1-2; D ambiguous. Trimming pared 1 base from V and 3 bases from J, leaving 9 bases between. Germline V lookup: CDR1 MNHNS, CDR2 SASEGT. There are 14 residues in the CDR3. CDR3 sequence reads: CASSEGKNYYGYTF. CDR3 sequence (DNA): TGTGCCAGCAGTGAAGGGAAGAACTACTATGGCTACACCTTC.

This clone has just one count. This chain connects TRBV7-9 to TRBJ2-1, with 15 bases lining up with TRBD2. V was clipped by 4 bases and J by 6 bases; unmatched bases: 1. Germline V gene lookup returns CDR1 SEHNR and CDR2 FQNEAQ (reference sequence). CDR3 size: 15 residues. The DNA of the CDR3 is TGTGCCAGCAGCTCGGGACTAGCGGGGGGCAATGAGCAGTTCTTC. Its translation is CASSSGLAGGNEQFF.

V and J are TRBV18 and TRBJ2-5, with 8 nucleotides matching TRBD2. Germline V gene lookup returns CDR1 KGHSH and CDR2 LQKENI. V lost 2 bases to trimming and J lost 7 bases; unmatched junction nucleotides: 6. The CDR3 has 14 residues. The DNA for the CDR3 is TGTGCCAGCTCACCAAGGCGGGAGGCACGGACCCAGTACTTC. Translating gives CASSPRREARTQYF.

The V call is TRBV6-6, the J call TRBJ2-7; 10 bases align to TRBD1. The CDR3 has 15 amino acids. V gave up 7 bases and J gave up 4 bases; unmatched junction bases: 10. Germline V CDR1 and CDR2: MNHNY, SVGAGI (reference sequence). The CDR3 bases are TGTGCCAGCACTCCGTCCGGGACAGGGGCGTACGAGCAGTACTTC. This translates into CASTPSGTGAYEQYF.